This T cell receptor beta chain emerged from a study of T cell repertoires in cytomegalovirus infection. Using its own MiXCR run on the reads, TCRdb lists one record per CDR3 protein. The sample records almost 90,000 distinct CDR3 sequences, 25% to 30% being singletons. On this clonotype: Its antigen is not known.

Trimming shortened V by 0 bases and J by 1 base, and 7 bases separated the two germline ends. From germline, CDR1 is SGDLS and CDR2 YYNGEE. This CDR3 contains 14 residues. This clonotype was obtained from a human donor in good health (CMV status not recorded). Some clones in this sample may be carry-over from other donors' samples. The chain links TRBV9 to TRBJ1-1; unclear D gene. The sequencing here drew on CD8+ T cells from cultured PBMCs, taken from culture after CMV antigen stimulation. The CDR3 loop reads CASSVVAGNTEAFF. CDR3 nucleotides: TGTGCCAGCAGCGTAGTAGCGGGGAACACTGAAGCTTTCTTT.